This entry lists 9 T cell receptor beta chains sequenced from one sample in a study of T cells in Graves' hyperthyroidism and ophthalmopathy. Amplification targeted TCR beta CDR3 regions from RNA transcripts. The study used the HTBI primer set for a first-round RT-PCR of the TCR CDR3. One entry per CDR3 protein, called by TCRdb with MiXCR from the multiplex PCR reads. This sample yields roughly 700,000 distinct CDR3 sequences, of which roughly 17% are seen a single time; 15% belongs to the top ten. The material sequenced was blood. Receptors originate from a man in his fifties with Graves' hyperthyroidism.

This clonotype was recorded at least ten times. This chain links TRBV30 with TRBJ1-1; no clear D. The germline V gene encodes CDR1 GTSNPN and CDR2 SVGIG (reference sequence). The CDR3 sequence is 11 residues long. V dropped 4 bases and J dropped 0 bases, with 3 bases sitting between them. This CDR3 is CAWIVNTEAFF. In DNA form, the CDR3 reads TGTGCCTGGATAGTGAACACTGAAGCTTTCTTT. The complete variable domain, with remaining parts taken from reference TRBV30 and TRBJ1-1, reads SQTIHQWPATLVQPVGSPLSLECTVEGTSNPNLYWYRQAAGRGLQLLFYSVGIGQISSEVPQNLSASRPQDRQFILSSKKLLLSDSGFYLCAWIVNTEAFFGQGTRLTVV.

This clonotype was seen many times. A read error may explain this, as a much larger clone is one base away. The chain links TRBV12-3 or TRBV12-4 to TRBJ2-3; D is tentatively TRBD1 or TRBD2 (5 bases each). The CDR3 covers 16 residues. CDR3 loop: CASSLASGRSTGTQYF. The CDR3 region has the DNA TGTGCCAGCAGTTTAGCGAGCGGAAGATCCACAGGTACGCAGTATTTT.

For the CDR3, the DNA is TGTGCCAGCAGTTTTCCTCCCGGGGCGGAGGAGACCCAGTACTTC. Translated: CASSFPPGAEETQYF. The chain combines TRBV27 with TRBJ2-5; D possibly uses TRBD1 or TRBD2 (5 bases each). V was pared by 3 bases and J by 5 bases, with 16 bases between. CDR1 is MNHEY and CDR2 is SMNVEV in the germline V gene (reference sequence). The CDR3 consists of 15 residues.

The chain carries TRBV24-1 and TRBJ2-1; TRBD2 might be the D (6 bases). The CDR3 runs to 15 residues. CDR1 and CDR2 (germline): KGHDR, SFDVKD. V was trimmed by 5 bases and J by 8 bases, leaving 18 bases between them. The CDR3 here is CATSVFTSRVDEQFF. CDR3 nucleotide sequence: TGTGCCACCAGTGTATTTACTAGCCGGGTCGATGAGCAGTTCTTC.

In this sample, this clonotype turned up many times. This chain joins TRBV3-1 and TRBJ2-7, with 10 bases fitting TRBD1. The CDR3 length is 16 residues. V lost 0 bases, J lost 2 bases, and 4 bases stayed unmatched. Per germline, CDR1 LGHDT and CDR2 YNNKEL (reference sequence). CDR3 DNA: TGTGCCAGCAGCCAAGAGAGGACAGGGGGACCCTACGAGCAGTACTTC. Its protein product is CASSQERTGGPYEQYF.

With respect to this clonotype: A read error may explain this, as a much larger clone is one base away. The CDR3 spells CASAAGRSDKQYF. CDR3 DNA: TGTGCCAGCGCGGCGGGAAGGTCAGATAAGCAGTATTTT. The chain couples TRBV12-3 or TRBV12-4 to TRBJ2-3; D is perhaps TRBD2 (6 bases). This CDR3 has 13 residues.

The chain links TRBV7-9 to TRBJ1-1; 7 positions match TRBD1. The germline V gene has CDR1 SEHNR and CDR2 FQNEAQ (reference sequence). The CDR3 runs 13 residues. V dropped 5 bases and J dropped 6; count of bases not matched to a gene: 6. CDR3 DNA sequence: TGTGCCAGCAGCGTAGGACAGGCGGCTGAAGCTTTCTTT. Amino acid sequence: CASSVGQAAEAFF.

The genes are TRBV5-1 and TRBJ2-3; possible D gene TRBD2, 5 bases. This CDR3 is 14 amino acids long. Per the germline V gene, CDR1 is SGHRS and CDR2 is YFSETQ. V shed 4 bases and J shed 3 bases, with 12 bases lying between them. In nucleotides, the CDR3 is TGCGCCAGCAGCGGACGGACGGGGACAGATACGCAGTATTTT. Its translation is CASSGRTGTDTQYF.

Ten or more counts support this clonotype. The junction and the germline gene differ at one end; a read error may be behind it. The V call is TRBV25-1, the J call TRBJ2-3, with TRBD2 matching over 15 bases. Germline loops: CDR1 MGHDK, CDR2 SYGVNS. The CDR3 has 19 amino acids. For the CDR3, the DNA is TGTGCCAGCAGCGAATGGACTAGCGGGGGGGTTACAAGCACAGATACGCAGTATTTT. This encodes CASSEWTSGGVTSTDTQYF.